These T cell receptor beta chains were read from a single sample in a study of control samples from healthy donors and cancer patients. The method was immunoSEQ multiplex PCR; TCRdb's version includes in-frame clones alone and lacks a portion of them. This table holds about 41,000 clones, about 95% found once. Source material: blood. These TCRs come from a man aged 55 to 70 in good health. The CDR3 runs from the conserved cysteine through the conserved F or W. D genes are given only for firm matches. Rows give clone size only sometimes, using once, few, many, or a class for an expanded clone.

clone_size d_call j_call v_call cdr3_nt cdr3_aa
once NA TRBJ2-1 TRBV12-3/TRBV12-4 TGTGCCAGCAGATCTAACCGGGAAAATGAGCAGTTCTTC CASRSNRENEQFF
NA NA TRBJ1-3 TRBV7-9 TGTGCCAGCAGCTTACTGGGAAACACCATATATTTT CASSLLGNTIYF
NA NA TRBJ1-6 TRBV27 TGTGCCAGCTCGCCTAATAAGTTTCAGGGTTATAATTCACCCCTCCACTTT CASSPNKFQGYNSPLHF
NA TRBD1 TRBJ2-7 TRBV13 TGTGCCAGCAGCTTAGGGGGCGGGACAGGGACCTACGAGCAGTACTTC CASSLGGGTGTYEQYF
NA NA TRBJ1-4 TRBV29-1 TGCAGCGTTGAAGAGCAGAGGGTCGGTAATGAAAAACTGTTTTTT CSVEEQRVGNEKLFF
NA NA TRBJ1-5 TRBV24-1 TGTGCCACCAGCCGGGGGGTTAGCAATCAGCCCCAGCATTTT CATSRGVSNQPQHF
NA NA TRBJ1-5 TRBV5-1 TGCGCCAGCAGCTTGGCGGGGAGCGGACAGCCCCAGCATTTT CASSLAGSGQPQHF
once NA TRBJ2-1 TRBV11-3 TGTGCCAGCAGCTCCGGGACTTCCTATGAGCAGTTCTTC CASSSGTSYEQFF
NA NA TRBJ2-7 TRBV3-1/TRBV3-2 TGTGCCAGCAGCCCGGGACAATCCTACGAGCAGTACTTC CASSPGQSYEQYF
NA TRBD2 TRBJ2-2 TRBV7-6 TGTGCCAGCAGCTCGGCCACGGGAGGGAGGACCGGGGAGCTGTTTTTT CASSSATGGRTGELFF
NA NA TRBJ1-1 TRBV9 TGTGCCAGCAGCCGGGAACAGAACACTGAAGCTTTCTTT CASSREQNTEAFF
NA NA TRBJ2-5 TRBV4-1 TGCGCCAGCAGCCAAGTTGCACGGAGGTGGGAGACCCAGTACTTC CASSQVARRWETQYF
NA NA TRBJ2-5 TRBV5-4 TGTGCCAGCACCCAAGGGCTCGGGGAGACCCAGTACTTC CASTQGLGETQYF
NA NA TRBJ1-5 TRBV3-1/TRBV3-2 TGTGCCAGCAGCCGATCGGGGGCCACGAATCAGCCCCAGCATTTT CASSRSGATNQPQHF
NA NA TRBJ2-3 TRBV19 TGTGCCAGTAGACGGGACCTTACGCGGAGCACAGATACGCAGTATTTT CASRRDLTRSTDTQYF
NA TRBD1 TRBJ1-6 TRBV6-5 TGTGCCAGCAGCCCAGGACAGGGAAGATCACCCCTCCACTTT CASSPGQGRSPLHF
NA TRBD2 TRBJ2-2 TRBV7-6 TGTGCCAGCAGCTTTGCGACTAGCGGGAGATGGGTCACCGGGGAGCTGTTTTTT CASSFATSGRWVTGELFF
NA NA TRBJ2-2 TRBV30 TGTGCCTGGAAGGCCGGGGAGCTGTTTTTT CAWKAGELFF
NA NA TRBJ2-7 TRBV9 TGTGCCAGCAGCGTAGCGACCGGGGGCTACGAGCAGTACTTC CASSVATGGYEQYF
NA NA TRBJ1-2 TRBV19 TGTGCCAGTAGGTGGACGGCGCCTAACTATGGCTACACCTTC CASRWTAPNYGYTF
NA NA TRBJ1-5 TRBV7-9 TGTGCCAGCAGCTGGGGGGAGTACAATCAGCCCCAGCATTTT CASSWGEYNQPQHF
NA NA TRBJ2-2 TRBV4-1 TGCGCCAGCAGCCAAGGAGACAGAGCGAACACCGGGGAGCTGTTTTTT CASSQGDRANTGELFF
once TRBD1 TRBJ1-1 TRBV6-6 TGTGCCAGCAGCCCCGGACAGGGATACACTGAAGCTTTCTTT CASSPGQGYTEAFF
few NA TRBJ1-5 TRBV21-1 TGTGCCAGCAGCAGGTGCCACAGGGCCCAGCCCCAGCATTTT CASSRCHRAQPQHF
NA TRBD2 TRBJ2-7 TRBV4-1 TGCGCCAGCAGCCAGGAGCGGGGGGACCACGAGCAGTACTTC CASSQERGDHEQYF
once TRBD1 TRBJ2-2 TRBV27 TGTGCCAGCAGCTGGGGGCCGGGACAGGGGACCGGGGAGCTGTTTTTT CASSWGPGQGTGELFF
NA NA TRBJ1-1 TRBV11-2 TGTGCCAGCAGCTTAGTTTCTGGGGGCACCGAAGCTTTCTTT CASSLVSGGTEAFF
NA NA TRBJ1-5 TRBV21-1 TGTGCCAGCAGCCTCGAAGGGTGGGCAGGGAATCAGCCCCAGCATTTT CASSLEGWAGNQPQHF
NA TRBD1 TRBJ2-1 TRBV11-2 TGTGCCAGCAGCCGGGACAGGGTTTCAAATGAGCAGTTCTTC CASSRDRVSNEQFF
NA TRBD1 TRBJ1-4 TRBV10-2 TGCGCCAGCAGTGGAGGAAGACAGGGGAATGAAAAACTGTTTTTT CASSGGRQGNEKLFF
few NA TRBJ2-2 TRBV12-5 TGTGCTAGTGGCCGTGGGTCAGGGGCGAACACCGGGGAGCTGTTTTTT CASGRGSGANTGELFF
NA TRBD1 TRBJ2-1 TRBV5-1 TGCGCCAGCAGCTGGGGACAGGGTGGTGAGCAGTTCTTC CASSWGQGGEQFF
NA TRBD1 TRBJ1-2 TRBV28 TGTGCCAGCAGTCCCCCCGGGACAGGGTCCTATGGCTACACCTTC CASSPPGTGSYGYTF
NA NA TRBJ1-5 TRBV18 TGTGCCAGCTCACCCTTTCGGGACACTCTCAATCAGCCCCAGCATTTT CASSPFRDTLNQPQHF
NA TRBD1 TRBJ1-1 TRBV27 TGTGCCAGCAGTAGACAGGGGAACACTGAAGCTTTCTTT CASSRQGNTEAFF
once TRBD2 TRBJ2-1 TRBV18 TGTGCCAGCTCACTGGGGACTAGCTCCTACAATGAGCAGTTCTTC CASSLGTSSYNEQFF
NA NA TRBJ1-1 TRBV9 TGTGCCAGCAGCGTAGGAAGGGGCCTCGGGGGAGCTTTCTTT CASSVGRGLGGAFF
NA NA TRBJ2-3 TRBV4-1 TGCGCCAGCAGCCAAGGGACGCAGGGGCGCAGCGCAGATACGCAGTATTTT CASSQGTQGRSADTQYF
NA TRBD2 TRBJ2-1 TRBV11-3 TGTGCCAGCAGTCCCGGACTAGCGGGATACAAGTTCTTC CASSPGLAGYKFF
NA TRBD2 TRBJ2-1 TRBV19 TGTGCCAGTAGTCGCCTACTAGCGGGAGGGGTGAATGAGCAGTTCTTC CASSRLLAGGVNEQFF